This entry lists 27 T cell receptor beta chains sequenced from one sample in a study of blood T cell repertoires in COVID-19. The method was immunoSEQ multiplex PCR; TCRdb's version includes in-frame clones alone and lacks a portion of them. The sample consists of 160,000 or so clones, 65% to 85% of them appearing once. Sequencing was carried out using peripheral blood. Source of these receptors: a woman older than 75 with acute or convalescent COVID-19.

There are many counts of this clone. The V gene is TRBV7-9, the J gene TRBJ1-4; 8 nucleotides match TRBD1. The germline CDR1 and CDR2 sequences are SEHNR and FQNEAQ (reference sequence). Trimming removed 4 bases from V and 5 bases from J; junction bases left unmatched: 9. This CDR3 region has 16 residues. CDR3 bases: TGTGCCAGCAGCTCCGGACAGGGCGCTAAGAATGAAAAACTGTTTTTT. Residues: CASSSGQGAKNEKLFF.

The CDR3 loop reads CASSHTSNEQFF. The CDR3, as DNA: TGTGCCAGCAGCCACACATCAAATGAGCAGTTCTTC. The V and J genes are TRBV3-1 (or the pseudogene TRBV3-2) and TRBJ2-1; D gene ambiguous. V was clipped by 3 bases and J by 7 bases, with 7 bases between them. The CDR3 contains 12 residues. CDR1 is LGHDT and CDR2 is YNNKEL in the germline V gene (reference sequence).

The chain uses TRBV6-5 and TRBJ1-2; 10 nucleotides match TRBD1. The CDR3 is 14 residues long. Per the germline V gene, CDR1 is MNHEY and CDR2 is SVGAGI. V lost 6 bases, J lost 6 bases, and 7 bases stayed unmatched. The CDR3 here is CASRTGGRADGYTF. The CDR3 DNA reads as TGTGCCAGCAGGACAGGGGGCCGTGCCGATGGCTACACCTTC.

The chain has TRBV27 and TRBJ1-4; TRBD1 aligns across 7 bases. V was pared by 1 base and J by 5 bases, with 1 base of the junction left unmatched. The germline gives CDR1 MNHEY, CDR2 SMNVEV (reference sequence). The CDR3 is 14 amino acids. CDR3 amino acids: CASSLYRGNEKLFF. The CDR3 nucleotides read TGTGCCAGCAGTTTATACAGGGGCAATGAAAAACTGTTTTTT.

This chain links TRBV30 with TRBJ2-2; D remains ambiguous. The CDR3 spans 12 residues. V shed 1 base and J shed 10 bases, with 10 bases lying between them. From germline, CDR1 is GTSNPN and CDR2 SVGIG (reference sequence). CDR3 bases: TGTGCCTGGAGTGCCGGGTCCCTGGAGCTGTTTTTT. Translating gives CAWSAGSLELFF.

CDR3 residues: CASSLDVGQGAGEQYF. CDR3 DNA sequence: TGTGCCAGCAGCTTAGATGTAGGCCAGGGGGCCGGCGAGCAGTACTTC. J is TRBJ2-7 and V is TRBV11-2; 8 bases match TRBD1. The CDR3 runs 16 residues. CDR1 is SGHAT and CDR2 is FQNNGV in the germline V gene. Germline trimming cut 0 bases from V and 6 bases from J; bases unmatched to any gene: 10.

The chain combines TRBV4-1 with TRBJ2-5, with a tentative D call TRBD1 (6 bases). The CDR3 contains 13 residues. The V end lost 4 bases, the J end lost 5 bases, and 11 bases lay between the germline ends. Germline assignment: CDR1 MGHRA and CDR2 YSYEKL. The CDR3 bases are TGCGCCAGCAGCCTAGGGGGTTGGGAGACCCAGTACTTC. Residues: CASSLGGWETQYF.

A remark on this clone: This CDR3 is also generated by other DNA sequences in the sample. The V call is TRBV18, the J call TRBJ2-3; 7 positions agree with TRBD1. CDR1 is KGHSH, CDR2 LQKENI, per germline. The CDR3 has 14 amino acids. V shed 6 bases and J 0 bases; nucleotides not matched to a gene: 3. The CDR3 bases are TGTGCCAGCTCTCCGGGACAGAGCACAGATACGCAGTATTTT. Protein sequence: CASSPGQSTDTQYF. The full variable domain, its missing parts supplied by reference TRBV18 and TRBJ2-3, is NAGVMQNPRHLVRRRGQEARLRCSPMKGHSHVYWYRQLPEEGLKFMVYLQKENIIDESGMPKERFSAEFPKEGPSILRIQQVVRGDSAAYFCASSPGQSTDTQYFGPGTRLTVL.

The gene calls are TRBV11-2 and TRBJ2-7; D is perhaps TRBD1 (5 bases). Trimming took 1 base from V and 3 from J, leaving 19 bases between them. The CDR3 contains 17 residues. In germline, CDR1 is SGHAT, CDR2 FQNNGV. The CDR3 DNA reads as TGTGCCAGCAGCTTAGGAGTTCGGCAGGGTGGGGACTACGAGCAGTACTTC. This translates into CASSLGVRQGGDYEQYF.

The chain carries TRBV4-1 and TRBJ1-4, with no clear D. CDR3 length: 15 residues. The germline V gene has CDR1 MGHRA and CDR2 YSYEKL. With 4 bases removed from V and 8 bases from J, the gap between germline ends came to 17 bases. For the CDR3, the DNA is TGCGCCAGCAGCCCCCCTCAGGCAGGTTGGGAAAAACTGTTTTTT. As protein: CASSPPQAGWEKLFF.

CDR3 protein: CAIRGLAETQYF. The CDR3 DNA reads TGCGCCATCAGGGGTCTAGCTGAGACCCAGTACTTC. V and J are TRBV10-2 and TRBJ2-5, with TRBD1 as a possible D gene (6 bases). CDR1 WSHSY and CDR2 SAAADI come from the germline V gene. Trimming removed 10 bases at V and 5 bases at J, with 14 bases between. The CDR3 has 12 residues.

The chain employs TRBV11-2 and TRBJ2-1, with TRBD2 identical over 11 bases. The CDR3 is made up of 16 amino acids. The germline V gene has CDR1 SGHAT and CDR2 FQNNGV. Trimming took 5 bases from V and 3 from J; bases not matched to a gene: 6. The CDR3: CASSTPLAGDYNEQFF. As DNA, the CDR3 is TGTGCCAGCAGCACCCCACTAGCGGGGGACTACAATGAGCAGTTCTTC. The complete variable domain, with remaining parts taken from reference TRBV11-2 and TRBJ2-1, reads EAGVAQSPRYKIIEKRQSVAFWCNPISGHATLYWYQQILGQGPKLLIQFQNNGVVDDSQLPKDRFSAERLKGVDSTLKIQPAKLEDSAVYLCASSTPLAGDYNEQFFGPGTRLTVL.

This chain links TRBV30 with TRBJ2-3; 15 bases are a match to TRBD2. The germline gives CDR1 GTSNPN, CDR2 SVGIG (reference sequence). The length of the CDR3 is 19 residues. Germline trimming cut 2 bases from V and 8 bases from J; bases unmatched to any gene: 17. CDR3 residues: CAWSPRPGLAGGRLGTQYF. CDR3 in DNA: TGTGCCTGGAGTCCGCGACCGGGACTAGCGGGAGGACGCCTTGGTACGCAGTATTTT.

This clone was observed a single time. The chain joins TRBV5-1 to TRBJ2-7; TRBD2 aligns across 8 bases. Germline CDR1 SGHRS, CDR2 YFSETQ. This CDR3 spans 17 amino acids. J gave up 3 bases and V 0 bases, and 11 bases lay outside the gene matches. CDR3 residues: CASSLVISSGELYEQYF. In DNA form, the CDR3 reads TGCGCCAGCAGCTTGGTGATCAGTAGCGGGGAACTCTACGAGCAGTACTTC.

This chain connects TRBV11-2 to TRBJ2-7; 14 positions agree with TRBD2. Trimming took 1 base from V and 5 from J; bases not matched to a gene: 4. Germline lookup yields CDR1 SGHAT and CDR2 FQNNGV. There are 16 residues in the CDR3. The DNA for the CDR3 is TGTGCCAGCAGCTTAGTGACTAGCGGGAGGGCTGACGAGCAGTACTTC. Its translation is CASSLVTSGRADEQYF.

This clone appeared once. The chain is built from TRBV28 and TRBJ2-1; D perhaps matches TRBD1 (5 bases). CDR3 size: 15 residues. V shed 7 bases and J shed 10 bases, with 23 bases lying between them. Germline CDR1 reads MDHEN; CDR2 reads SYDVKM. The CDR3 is CASTTQGAGSEEQFF. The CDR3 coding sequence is TGTGCCAGCACGACCCAAGGGGCAGGTTCTGAGGAGCAGTTCTTC.

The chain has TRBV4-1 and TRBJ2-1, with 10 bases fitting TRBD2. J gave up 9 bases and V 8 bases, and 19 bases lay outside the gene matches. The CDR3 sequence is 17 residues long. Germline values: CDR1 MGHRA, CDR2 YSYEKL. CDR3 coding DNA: TGCGCCAGCGTCCCCCACTGGAGCGGGGGGGCAACTCTTGAGCAGTTCTTC. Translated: CASVPHWSGGATLEQFF.

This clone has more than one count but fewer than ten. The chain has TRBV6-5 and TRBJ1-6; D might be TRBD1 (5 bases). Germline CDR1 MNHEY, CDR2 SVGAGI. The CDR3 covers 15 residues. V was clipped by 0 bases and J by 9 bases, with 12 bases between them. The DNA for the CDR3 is TGTGCCAGCAGTTACTCGGGCCAGGGAAGTTCACCCCTCCACTTT. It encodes CASSYSGQGSSPLHF.

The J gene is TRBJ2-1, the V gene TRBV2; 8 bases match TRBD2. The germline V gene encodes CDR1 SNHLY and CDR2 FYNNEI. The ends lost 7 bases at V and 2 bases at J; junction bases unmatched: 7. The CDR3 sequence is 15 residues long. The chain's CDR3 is CASTRREVTYNEQFF. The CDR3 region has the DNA TGTGCCAGCACACGGCGGGAGGTCACCTACAATGAGCAGTTCTTC.

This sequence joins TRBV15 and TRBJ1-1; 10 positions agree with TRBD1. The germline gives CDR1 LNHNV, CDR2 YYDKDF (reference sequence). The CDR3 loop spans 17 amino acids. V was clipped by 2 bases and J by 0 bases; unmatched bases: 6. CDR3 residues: CATSRSPTGGLNTEAFF. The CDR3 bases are TGTGCCACCAGCAGATCGCCGACAGGGGGCTTGAACACTGAAGCTTTCTTT.

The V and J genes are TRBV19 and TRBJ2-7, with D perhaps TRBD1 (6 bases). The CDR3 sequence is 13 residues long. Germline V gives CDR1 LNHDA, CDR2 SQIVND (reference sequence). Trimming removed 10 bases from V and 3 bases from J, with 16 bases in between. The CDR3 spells CAIGTPMSYEQYF. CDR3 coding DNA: TGTGCCATAGGGACACCTATGAGCTACGAGCAGTACTTC.

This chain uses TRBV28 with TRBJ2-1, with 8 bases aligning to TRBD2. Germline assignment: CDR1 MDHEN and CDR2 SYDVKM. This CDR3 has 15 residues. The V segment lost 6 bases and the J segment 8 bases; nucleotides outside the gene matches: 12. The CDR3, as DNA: TGTGCCAGCAGCCAACCAACGGGGGGGATGGATGAGCAGTTCTTC. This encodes CASSQPTGGMDEQFF.

DNA of the CDR3: TGTGCCTCTCAGACCGGGACAGGGTCTCACGAGCAGTACTTC. It specifies CASQTGTGSHEQYF. This rearrangement joins TRBV27 to TRBJ2-7; 9 bases line up with TRBD1. Trimming removed 11 bases from V and 5 bases from J; junction bases left unmatched: 13. Per the germline V gene, CDR1 is MNHEY and CDR2 is SMNVEV (reference sequence). The CDR3 covers 14 residues.

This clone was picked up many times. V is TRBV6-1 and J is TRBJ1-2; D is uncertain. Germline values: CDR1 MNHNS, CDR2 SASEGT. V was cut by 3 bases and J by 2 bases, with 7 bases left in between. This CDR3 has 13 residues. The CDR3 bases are TGTGCCAGCAGTGAGGCGGCCAACTATGGCTACACCTTC. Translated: CASSEAANYGYTF.

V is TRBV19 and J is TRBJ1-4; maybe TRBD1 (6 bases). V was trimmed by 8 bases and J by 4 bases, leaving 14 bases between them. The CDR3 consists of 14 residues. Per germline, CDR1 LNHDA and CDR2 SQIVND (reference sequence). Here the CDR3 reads CASAEGVRNEKLFF. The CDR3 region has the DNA TGTGCCAGTGCCGAGGGGGTACGTAATGAAAAACTGTTTTTT.

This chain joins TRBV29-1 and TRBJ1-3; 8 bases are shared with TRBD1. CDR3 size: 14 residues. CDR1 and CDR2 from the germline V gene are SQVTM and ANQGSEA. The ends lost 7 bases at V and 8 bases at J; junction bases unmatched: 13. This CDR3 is CSAFVAGGKDTIYF. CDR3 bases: TGCAGCGCTTTTGTAGCAGGGGGCAAAGACACCATATATTTT.

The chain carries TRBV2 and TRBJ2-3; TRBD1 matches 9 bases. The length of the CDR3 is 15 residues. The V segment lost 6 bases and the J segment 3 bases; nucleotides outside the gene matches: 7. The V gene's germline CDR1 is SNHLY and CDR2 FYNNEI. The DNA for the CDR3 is TGTGCCAGCAGCTTGGGACAGGGTGTGACAGATACGCAGTATTTT. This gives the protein CASSLGQGVTDTQYF.